These 16 T cell receptor beta chains came from one sample sequenced in a study of cytomegalovirus exposure and HLA in healthy donors. Produced via immunoSEQ multiplex PCR; TCRdb's table is partial and in-frame only. The sample has 200,000 to 250,000 clones, 65% to 85% seen once. Sequencing was performed on PBMCs. Every receptor here comes from a woman between 25 and 40 years old in good health and CMV-seropositive.

The V gene is TRBV9, the J gene TRBJ2-1, with D perhaps assigned TRBD1 or TRBD2 (5 bases each). The CDR3 sequence is 15 residues long. Per the germline V gene, CDR1 is SGDLS and CDR2 is YYNGEE. The ends were cut back, 2 bases at V and 0 bases at J, with 9 bases in the middle. CDR3 nucleotides: TGTGCCAGCAGCGTCCCAGGGAGCTCCTACAATGAGCAGTTCTTC. Amino acid sequence: CASSVPGSSYNEQFF.

The genes are TRBV5-5 and TRBJ1-1; 8 bases map to TRBD1. The germline CDR1 and CDR2 sequences are SGHKS and YYEKEE (reference sequence). The CDR3 contains 14 residues. Losses at the gene ends were 3 bases for V and 1 base for J; bases not matched to a gene: 2. The CDR3 region has the DNA TGTGCCAGCAGCTCAGACAGGGGGAACACTGAAGCTTTCTTT. It codes for CASSSDRGNTEAFF.

The chain recombines TRBV29-1 with TRBJ1-1; D not resolved. V gave up 3 bases and J gave up 3 bases, with 8 bases separating them. Germline V gene sequence: CDR1 SQVTM, CDR2 ANQGSEA. The CDR3 totals 12 residues. The CDR3, as DNA: TGCAGCGTTGATGGGTGGGACACTGAAGCTTTCTTT. This gives the protein CSVDGWDTEAFF.

The chain recombines TRBV6-6 with TRBJ2-7; the match to TRBD2 covers 13 bases. CDR3 length equals 16 residues. CDR1 is MNHNY, CDR2 SVGAGI, per germline (reference sequence). The V gene end was trimmed by 6 bases and the J gene end by 4 bases; junction bases not matched to a gene: 9. This chain's CDR3 is CASRPTSGRAEYEQYF. In DNA form, the CDR3 reads TGTGCCAGCAGACCCACTAGCGGGAGGGCCGAGTACGAGCAGTACTTC.

The J gene is TRBJ1-1, the V gene TRBV27, with a weak D call TRBD1 (5 bases). The CDR3 has 14 residues. Trimming pared 2 bases from V and 1 base from J, leaving 8 bases between. Germline V CDR1 and CDR2: MNHEY, SMNVEV (reference sequence). The CDR3 here is CASSLADTNTEAFF. Here the CDR3 DNA reads TGTGCCAGCAGTTTAGCGGACACGAACACTGAAGCTTTCTTT.

V usage is TRBV27 and J usage is TRBJ1-2; 9 positions agree with TRBD1. The CDR3 covers 18 residues. With V trimmed by 5 bases and J by 0 bases, 13 bases remained unmatched. Germline V gives CDR1 MNHEY, CDR2 SMNVEV (reference sequence). CDR3 coding DNA: TGTGCCAGCAGTCCCGAGGCTGGGACAGGGTCTACTAACTATGGCTACACCTTC. Amino acid sequence: CASSPEAGTGSTNYGYTF.

The CDR3 protein is CASSYSHGPKGTEAFF. Written as DNA, the CDR3 is TGTGCCAGCAGTTACTCCCACGGGCCAAAGGGCACTGAAGCTTTCTTT. J is TRBJ1-1 and V is TRBV6-5; D is unclear. The CDR3 is 16 amino acids. Germline values: CDR1 MNHEY, CDR2 SVGAGI. The V gene lost 0 bases and the J gene lost 4 bases, with 15 bases spanning the gap.

This clone has a single count. The gene calls are TRBV28 and TRBJ1-2; D might be TRBD1 (5 bases). Trimming took off 6 bases at V and 2 bases at J, with 13 bases between the two ends. Germline values: CDR1 MDHEN, CDR2 SYDVKM. The CDR3 totals 14 residues. CDR3 loop: CASRPRVRNYGYTF. The CDR3 nucleotides read TGTGCCAGCAGACCCAGGGTGAGGAACTATGGCTACACCTTC.

The V and J genes are TRBV7-8 and TRBJ1-5, with TRBD1 identical over 8 bases. This CDR3 comprises 13 residues. Losses at the gene ends were 4 bases for V and 5 bases for J; bases not matched to a gene: 1. CDR1 and CDR2 (germline): SGHVS, FQNEAQ. DNA for the CDR3: TGTGCCAGCAGCTCGGACAGGGATCAGCCCCAGCATTTT. Residues: CASSSDRDQPQHF.

The genes are TRBV2 and TRBJ2-3; possibly TRBD1 for D (5 bases). The CDR3 totals 15 residues. Germline CDR1 SNHLY, CDR2 FYNNEI. Trimming took off 6 bases at V and 2 bases at J, with 15 bases between the two ends. The CDR3 bases are TGTGCCAGCAGATGGGGCCCGGGTTCCACAGATACGCAGTATTTT. Protein sequence: CASRWGPGSTDTQYF.

This clone was seen just once. The CDR3: CASSLVDDTEAFF. The CDR3 nucleotides read TGTGCCAGCAGCTTAGTCGACGACACTGAAGCTTTCTTT. V and J are TRBV7-8 and TRBJ1-1; D not certain. CDR1 and CDR2 (germline): SGHVS, FQNEAQ. The ends were cut back, 1 base at V and 3 bases at J, with 6 bases in the middle. The CDR3 loop spans 13 amino acids.

The rearrangement joins TRBV30 to TRBJ1-2; TRBD1 matches at 7 bases. Trimming removed 0 bases from V and 8 bases from J; junction bases left unmatched: 15. The CDR3 length is 16 residues. The V gene's germline CDR1 is GTSNPN and CDR2 SVGIG (reference sequence). CDR3 DNA: TGTGCCTGGAGTGTACGGGGGACAGTTGGGCGCTCCGGCTACACCTTC. The encoded protein is CAWSVRGTVGRSGYTF. The full variable domain, with the rest looked up from reference TRBV30 and TRBJ1-2, is SQTIHQWPATLVQPVGSPLSLECTVEGTSNPNLYWYRQAAGRGLQLLFYSVGIGQISSEVPQNLSASRPQDRQFILSSKKLLLSDSGFYLCAWSVRGTVGRSGYTFGSGTRLTVV.

The chain is built from TRBV5-1 and TRBJ2-7; no definite D call. The CDR3 has 13 residues. The V gene's germline CDR1 is SGHRS and CDR2 YFSETQ. V dropped 0 bases and J dropped 5 bases, with 9 bases sitting between them. The CDR3 sequence is CASSLVSRDEQYF. The CDR3 nucleotides are TGCGCCAGCAGCTTGGTAAGCCGCGACGAGCAGTACTTC.

The J gene is TRBJ1-1, the V gene TRBV11-3; no clear D gene. CDR3 size: 13 residues. Trimming left V 4 bases short and J 3 bases short, with 9 bases between. Germline V gene data show CDR1 as SGHNT and CDR2 as YENEEA. The CDR3 sequence is CASSYYRDTEAFF. The CDR3 coding sequence is TGTGCCAGCAGCTATTATAGGGACACTGAAGCTTTCTTT.

The chain employs TRBV7-6 and TRBJ2-4; 8 nucleotides match TRBD1. The V gene's germline CDR1 is SGHVS and CDR2 FNYEAQ. Unmatched junction bases numbered 8, after V lost 5 bases and J lost 5 bases. The CDR3 spans 15 residues. CDR3 nucleotides: TGTGCCAGCAGCCCTGCAGACAGGGGACAAAACATTCAGTACTTC. Protein product: CASSPADRGQNIQYF.

V is TRBV5-6 and J is TRBJ1-2; D unclear. Germline CDR1 SGHDT, CDR2 YYEEEE. CDR3 length: 13 amino acids. V gave up 4 bases and J gave up 1 base, with 8 bases separating them. CDR3 sequence: CASSLQDNYGYTF. In DNA, the CDR3 is TGTGCCAGCAGCCTTCAGGATAACTATGGCTACACCTTC.